Sequencing of this T cell receptor beta chain was carried out in a study of breast tumors, draining lymph nodes, adjacent tissues. General observations from the study: Most tumor T cells seemingly derive from lymph node, then expand in tumor. Data only fit, rather than demonstrated, lymph node origin of most tumor T cells.

In TCRdb, the multiplex PCR reads were re-called with MiXCR into one record per CDR3 protein. The table has about 89,000 distinct CDR3 sequences, roughly 29% seen once. With regard to this clonotype: The antigen is not known.

Samples came from axillary lymph nodes draining the breast cancer. This TCR was sampled from a female donor with breast cancer. Some clones in this sample may be carry-over from other donors' samples. Material: axillary lymph node tissue.

The CDR3 DNA is TGTGCCACCAGCAGAGGGTCGGCGAGCCCCTACGAGCAGTACTTC. Protein: CATSRGSASPYEQYF. The chain links TRBV15 to TRBJ2-7; no clear D gene. Germline assignment: CDR1 LNHNV and CDR2 YYDKDF (reference sequence). This CDR3 spans 15 amino acids. V was trimmed by 1 base and J by 2 bases, leaving 12 bases between them.